This record covers a single T cell receptor (beta chain). Each CDR3 protein gets one entry after TCRdb re-called the 5' RACE reads with MiXCR. Of about 190,000 distinct CDR3 sequences in the sample, approximately 16% were seen once. These data belong to a study of T-cell memory formation after mild COVID-19. This TCR came from an adult woman who had mild COVID-19 (a few samples of this study predate the infection). Cell type and time point are not known. The specimen was PBMCs or a T cell subset sorted from them (not recorded which).

The CDR3 reads CASTKTGVTTYNEQFF. In DNA, the CDR3 is TGTGCCAGCACCAAAACAGGGGTCACAACTTACAATGAGCAGTTCTTC. V is TRBV9 and J is TRBJ2-1; 7 bases align to TRBD1. The CDR3 is 16 amino acids. Germline V lookup: CDR1 SGDLS, CDR2 YYNGEE. V shed 6 bases, J shed 4 bases, and the junction held 13 bases outside the gene matches. The full variable domain, in which reference TRBV9 and TRBJ2-1 provide the parts outside the CDR3, is DSGVTQTPKHLITATGQRVTLRCSPRSGDLSVYWYQQSLDQGLQFLIQYYNGEERAKGNILERFSAQQFPDLHSELNLSSLELGDSALYFCASTKTGVTTYNEQFFGPGTRLTVL.